Listed here is a single T cell receptor beta chain. In the naive CD8 group, cells lacked CD45RO and were positively selected for CCR7, so terminally differentiated effector memory CD45RA+ cells were left out. This entry comes from a study of shared clonotypes between healthy human individuals. Sequenced by immunoSEQ multiplex PCR; TCRdb stores in-frame clones only, minus some. The table lists hundreds of thousands of clones, roughly 95% of them singletons. CDR3 length: 16 residues. The germline CDR1 and CDR2 sequences are SGDLS and YYNGEE. Trimming took 4 bases from V and 3 from J; bases not matched to a gene: 10.

The V call is TRBV9, the J call TRBJ2-7; 10 bases fit TRBD1. The clonotype was recovered from a woman aged 30 to 39 in good health. The sample comprised naive CD8+ T cells sorted from blood. CDR3: CASSPLGQGRRYEQYF. The CDR3 region has the DNA TGTGCCAGCAGCCCACTGGGACAGGGGAGGCGCTACGAGCAGTACTTC.